The rows below give T cell receptor beta chains drawn from one sample of a study of blood T cells in healthy people across ages. TCRdb reanalysed the 5' RACE reads using MiXCR and keeps one entry per CDR3 protein. The table includes roughly 700,000 distinct CDR3 sequences, about 30% detected once. Sequenced input: blood. The receptors here all came from a woman older than 75 in good health. Both conserved end residues are part of each CDR3. The order of the fields is CDR3 DNA, CDR3 protein, J gene, clone size, V gene, D gene. A D gene is named only where the DNA matches it firmly. The listing skips clone size in some rows; elsewhere it reads once, few, many or a size class.

cdr3_nt: TGTGCCAGCAGCTTGACGGGGGCGACGTTCGAGACCCAGTACTTC
cdr3_aa: CASSLTGATFETQYF
j_call: TRBJ2-5
clone_size: few
v_call: TRBV7-2
d_call: NA

cdr3_nt: TGTGCCAGCAGTTTAAATAAGAACTACACCTTC
cdr3_aa: CASSLNKNYTF
j_call: TRBJ1-2
clone_size: few
v_call: TRBV12-3/TRBV12-4
d_call: NA

cdr3_nt: TGTAGTGCTAGAGATCGACTAGCGGGAATCGAAGGGACCCAGTACTTC
cdr3_aa: CSARDRLAGIEGTQYF
j_call: TRBJ2-5
clone_size: NA
v_call: TRBV20-1
d_call: TRBD2

cdr3_nt: TGCAGCGTTGACGAGCAGTACTTC
cdr3_aa: CSVDEQYF
j_call: TRBJ2-7
clone_size: NA
v_call: TRBV29-1
d_call: NA

cdr3_nt: TGTGCCAGCAGCCAAATCCGGACAGGGTTGTCCCACGAGCAGTACTTC
cdr3_aa: CASSQIRTGLSHEQYF
j_call: TRBJ2-7
clone_size: NA
v_call: TRBV7-2
d_call: TRBD1

cdr3_nt: TGTGCCAGCAGCTTAGGAGCGGGGGGTCCCTCTGAGCAGTTCTTC
cdr3_aa: CASSLGAGGPSEQFF
j_call: TRBJ2-1
clone_size: many
v_call: TRBV7-6
d_call: TRBD2

cdr3_nt: TGTGCCAGCAGCTTATCCAGACTAGCGGGGGAAGAGACCCAGTACTTC
cdr3_aa: CASSLSRLAGEETQYF
j_call: TRBJ2-5
clone_size: NA
v_call: TRBV7-8
d_call: TRBD2

cdr3_nt: TGTGCCAGCTCCCGGACTTCGACAGGGCGGGGCTACGAGCAGTACTTC
cdr3_aa: CASSRTSTGRGYEQYF
j_call: TRBJ2-7
clone_size: many
v_call: TRBV7-4
d_call: NA

cdr3_nt: TGTGCCAGCAGCTTAGGTCAGAACACCGGGGGGCTGTTTTTT
cdr3_aa: CASSLGQNTGGLFF
j_call: TRBJ2-2
clone_size: NA
v_call: TRBV7-2
d_call: NA

cdr3_nt: TGTGCCAGCAGCATGGCGGGGCCTGAGTACAATGAGCAGTTCTTC
cdr3_aa: CASSMAGPEYNEQFF
j_call: TRBJ2-1
clone_size: many
v_call: TRBV7-2
d_call: NA

cdr3_nt: TGTGCCAGCAGTACTACGTGGGGCTACACCTTC
cdr3_aa: CASSTTWGYTF
j_call: TRBJ1-2
clone_size: NA
v_call: TRBV7-9
d_call: NA

cdr3_nt: TGCAGCGTTGAAGCAGGGGGGTATGGCTACACCTTC
cdr3_aa: CSVEAGGYGYTF
j_call: TRBJ1-2
clone_size: NA
v_call: TRBV29-1
d_call: TRBD1

cdr3_nt: TGTGCCAGCAGTGGAGCAGCTAACTATGGCTACACCTTC
cdr3_aa: CASSGAANYGYTF
j_call: TRBJ1-2
clone_size: NA
v_call: TRBV4-2
d_call: NA

cdr3_nt: TGTGCCAGCAGTTACGATAAGGGGGAAAGCACAGATACGCAGTATTTT
cdr3_aa: CASSYDKGESTDTQYF
j_call: TRBJ2-3
clone_size: many
v_call: TRBV12-3/TRBV12-4
d_call: NA

cdr3_nt: TGCTTTGGGGGGGACCCGAATGGCTACACCTTC
cdr3_aa: CFGGDPNGYTF
j_call: TRBJ1-2
clone_size: many
v_call: TRBV29-1
d_call: NA

cdr3_nt: TGTGCCAGCAGTTCGAGCGGACAGTTTGGTTCACCCCTCCACTTT
cdr3_aa: CASSSSGQFGSPLHF
j_call: TRBJ1-6
clone_size: NA
v_call: TRBV12-3/TRBV12-4
d_call: NA

cdr3_nt: TGTGCCAGCAGTCCTAGTCTGTGGCGAGACTACGAGCAGTACTTC
cdr3_aa: CASSPSLWRDYEQYF
j_call: TRBJ2-7
clone_size: many
v_call: TRBV27
d_call: NA

cdr3_nt: TGCAGTGCCGGACAGGTTAATAATTCACCCCTCCACTTT
cdr3_aa: CSAGQVNNSPLHF
j_call: TRBJ1-6
clone_size: many
v_call: TRBV20-1
d_call: TRBD1

cdr3_nt: TGTGCCAGCAGCCAAGATATAGGAGGAGAGACCCAGTACTTC
cdr3_aa: CASSQDIGGETQYF
j_call: TRBJ2-5
clone_size: many
v_call: TRBV3-1
d_call: NA

cdr3_nt: TGCAGTGCTAGAGCCCTAGCGTCGGTCGGGTACGAGCAGTACTTC
cdr3_aa: CSARALASVGYEQYF
j_call: TRBJ2-7
clone_size: once
v_call: TRBV20-1
d_call: NA

cdr3_nt: TGTGCCAGCAGCCAAGATAGGATGAACACTGAAGCTTTCTTT
cdr3_aa: CASSQDRMNTEAFF
j_call: TRBJ1-1
clone_size: many
v_call: TRBV4-3
d_call: NA

cdr3_nt: TGCAGTGCTGGGACAGGGTCGGGCGGCAATCAGCCCCAGCATTTT
cdr3_aa: CSAGTGSGGNQPQHF
j_call: TRBJ1-5
clone_size: NA
v_call: TRBV20-1
d_call: TRBD1

cdr3_nt: TGTGCCAGCAGCTTAACCCAGGTCCCCATGTACTTC
cdr3_aa: CASSLTQVPMYF
j_call: TRBJ2-7
clone_size: many
v_call: TRBV7-8
d_call: NA

cdr3_nt: TGTGCCAGCAGCTTACTCGGCGGGGGACGGGATACGCAGTATTTT
cdr3_aa: CASSLLGGGRDTQYF
j_call: TRBJ2-3
clone_size: NA
v_call: TRBV7-8
d_call: TRBD2

cdr3_nt: TGTGCCAGCAGCTTGCGAGGCCCCAAAGGAGCTTTCTTT
cdr3_aa: CASSLRGPKGAFF
j_call: TRBJ1-1
clone_size: few
v_call: TRBV5-8
d_call: NA

cdr3_nt: TGCGCCGGCAGCTTGGGAGTAAGCGGGGGGGCCTCCAATGAGCAGTTCTTC
cdr3_aa: CAGSLGVSGGASNEQFF
j_call: TRBJ2-1
clone_size: NA
v_call: TRBV5-1
d_call: TRBD2

cdr3_nt: TGCAGCGTTGAAGATGTGGGACAGGGGGGTTTGCGTGAGTACTTC
cdr3_aa: CSVEDVGQGGLREYF
j_call: TRBJ2-7
clone_size: few
v_call: TRBV29-1
d_call: TRBD1

cdr3_nt: TGCGCCAGCAGCTTGGAGGGCAGGGAGGGCATTCAGTACTTC
cdr3_aa: CASSLEGREGIQYF
j_call: TRBJ2-4
clone_size: many
v_call: TRBV5-1
d_call: TRBD2

cdr3_nt: TGCAGTGCTGGAGAGGGGGGACAGGTCTACGAGCAGTACTTC
cdr3_aa: CSAGEGGQVYEQYF
j_call: TRBJ2-7
clone_size: NA
v_call: TRBV20-1
d_call: TRBD1

cdr3_nt: TGCAGTGCTAGAGATCAGCAGGGCCTTCGTTCCGACTACACCTTC
cdr3_aa: CSARDQQGLRSDYTF
j_call: TRBJ1-2
clone_size: NA
v_call: TRBV20-1
d_call: NA

cdr3_nt: TGTGCCAGCAGCTTAGATTCTGGACAGGGCCAAGAGACCCAGTACTTC
cdr3_aa: CASSLDSGQGQETQYF
j_call: TRBJ2-5
clone_size: NA
v_call: TRBV7-8
d_call: TRBD1

cdr3_nt: TGTGCCAGCCTACCCACTCGCGGGGGATTCTACGAGCAGTACTTC
cdr3_aa: CASLPTRGGFYEQYF
j_call: TRBJ2-7
clone_size: many
v_call: TRBV6-2/TRBV6-3
d_call: TRBD2

cdr3_nt: TGTGCCAGCAGCTCGGGACAGGGCATAGATACGCAGTATTTT
cdr3_aa: CASSSGQGIDTQYF
j_call: TRBJ2-3
clone_size: many
v_call: TRBV7-9
d_call: TRBD1

cdr3_nt: TGTGCCAGCAGCCTCAACCACTCTAGCACAGATACGCAGTATTTT
cdr3_aa: CASSLNHSSTDTQYF
j_call: TRBJ2-3
clone_size: once
v_call: TRBV21-1
d_call: NA

cdr3_nt: TGTGCCTGGAGTGTTCCGGCGCAAGGGATCTACAATGAGCAGTACTTC
cdr3_aa: CAWSVPAQGIYNEQYF
j_call: TRBJ2-7
clone_size: NA
v_call: TRBV30
d_call: NA

cdr3_nt: TGTGCCAGCAGCGTAGGCCCGAGCGGGGCTGGGGCCAACGTCCTGACTTTC
cdr3_aa: CASSVGPSGAGANVLTF
j_call: TRBJ2-6
clone_size: many
v_call: TRBV9
d_call: TRBD2

cdr3_nt: TGTGCCAGCAGCTCCCGGCTAGCGGGGGATCAAGAGACCCAGTACTTC
cdr3_aa: CASSSRLAGDQETQYF
j_call: TRBJ2-5
clone_size: many
v_call: TRBV7-9
d_call: TRBD2

cdr3_nt: TGTGCCAGCATAGGAGGGGGCATGTCCTACGAGCAGTACTTC
cdr3_aa: CASIGGGMSYEQYF
j_call: TRBJ2-7
clone_size: many
v_call: TRBV7-8
d_call: NA

cdr3_nt: TGTGCCAGCAGCTTCCCAGGACAGGGTTCTGAGGAGCAGTACTTC
cdr3_aa: CASSFPGQGSEEQYF
j_call: TRBJ2-7
clone_size: many
v_call: TRBV5-6
d_call: TRBD1

cdr3_nt: TGTGCCAGCAGCTTGACGGTATTCGACAGGGCGTATGGCTACACCTTC
cdr3_aa: CASSLTVFDRAYGYTF
j_call: TRBJ1-2
clone_size: many
v_call: TRBV7-2
d_call: TRBD1

cdr3_nt: TGCGCCAGCAGCTCCAACGGGAAAGCTTTCTTT
cdr3_aa: CASSSNGKAFF
j_call: TRBJ1-1
clone_size: few
v_call: TRBV5-1
d_call: NA

cdr3_nt: TGTGCCAGCAGCTCCTCGGGGGCAGGGGCTAACTATGGCTACACCTTC
cdr3_aa: CASSSSGAGANYGYTF
j_call: TRBJ1-2
clone_size: NA
v_call: TRBV7-3
d_call: NA

cdr3_nt: TGTGCCAGCGTCATGTGGAGAGCAGATATGCAGTATTTT
cdr3_aa: CASVMWRADMQYF
j_call: TRBJ2-3
clone_size: NA
v_call: TRBV12-3/TRBV12-4
d_call: NA

cdr3_nt: TGTGCCACCAGTCAGCGGGGGACGTACAATGAGCAGTTCTTC
cdr3_aa: CATSQRGTYNEQFF
j_call: TRBJ2-1
clone_size: many
v_call: TRBV24-1
d_call: TRBD2

cdr3_nt: TGCAGTGCTAGAGAGATTCAGGCGCGGGGTGGCTACACCTTC
cdr3_aa: CSAREIQARGGYTF
j_call: TRBJ1-2
clone_size: many
v_call: TRBV20-1
d_call: NA

cdr3_nt: TGTGCCAGCCTGGGAGGGAACACCGGGGAGCTGTTTTTT
cdr3_aa: CASLGGNTGELFF
j_call: TRBJ2-2
clone_size: many
v_call: TRBV2
d_call: NA

cdr3_nt: TGTGCCAGCAGCGCCGGACAGGGGGCGCCTGAAAAACTGTTTTTT
cdr3_aa: CASSAGQGAPEKLFF
j_call: TRBJ1-4
clone_size: few
v_call: TRBV7-2
d_call: TRBD1

cdr3_nt: TGCGCCAGCAGCCGGGAGACCGGGGGCGGCACAGATACGCAGTATTTT
cdr3_aa: CASSRETGGGTDTQYF
j_call: TRBJ2-3
clone_size: few
v_call: TRBV5-1
d_call: NA

cdr3_nt: TGTGCCAGCAGTTTTGCTAGCGTCACATCAGATACGCAGTATTTT
cdr3_aa: CASSFASVTSDTQYF
j_call: TRBJ2-3
clone_size: NA
v_call: TRBV12-3/TRBV12-4
d_call: NA

cdr3_nt: TGTGCCAGCAGCCAAGGGGCAGCCAACAATGAGCAGTTCTTC
cdr3_aa: CASSQGAANNEQFF
j_call: TRBJ2-1
clone_size: many
v_call: TRBV7-2
d_call: NA

cdr3_nt: TGTGCCAGCAGTTCCTACGGCAGGGCTGGGGCCAACGTCCTGACTTTC
cdr3_aa: CASSSYGRAGANVLTF
j_call: TRBJ2-6
clone_size: NA
v_call: TRBV28
d_call: NA